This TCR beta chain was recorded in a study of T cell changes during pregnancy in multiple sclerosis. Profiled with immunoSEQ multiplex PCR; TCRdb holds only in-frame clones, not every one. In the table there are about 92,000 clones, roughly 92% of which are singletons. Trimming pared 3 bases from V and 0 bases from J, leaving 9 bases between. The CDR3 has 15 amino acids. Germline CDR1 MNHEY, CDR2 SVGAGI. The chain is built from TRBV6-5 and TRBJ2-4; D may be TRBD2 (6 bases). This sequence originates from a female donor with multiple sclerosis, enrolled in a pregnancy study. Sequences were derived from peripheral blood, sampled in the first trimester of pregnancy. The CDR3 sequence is CASSYPGGAKNIQYF. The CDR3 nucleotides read TGTGCCAGCAGTTATCCCGGGGGAGCCAAAAACATTCAGTACTTC.